This T cell receptor (beta chain) was documented in a study of T cell clonality in common variable immunodeficiency. Whole-study results and caveats: Patient heterogeneity in the CVID cohort limited correlations between repertoire features and clinical complications. CVID subjects shared fewer TCRbeta clones than healthy controls did.

The germline gives CDR1 LGHDT, CDR2 YNNKEL (reference sequence). Trimming removed 1 base from V and 5 bases from J; junction bases left unmatched: 8. This CDR3 spans 18 amino acids. This clone was seen repeatedly, ten times or more. The antigen remains unidentified. The read is 3 residues too short to cover the CDR3 end, so that end is filled in from the germline J gene. Equal genomic DNA amounts from CVID and control samples were sequenced. Profiled with immunoSEQ multiplex PCR; TCRdb holds only in-frame clones, not every one. The data list about 52,000 clones, none observed once; 1.8% falls to the top ten. Caucasian heritage predominated among both patients and controls.

The sequence came from a person between 18 and 75 years old in good health. The sample was peripheral blood mononuclear cells. V is TRBV3-1 (or the pseudogene TRBV3-2) and J is TRBJ2-3, with 14 bases lining up with TRBD2. CDR3 sequence reads: CASSQGLAGGREGDTQYF. Partial CDR3 DNA: TGTGCCAGCAGCCAAGGACTAGCGGGGGGGCGAGAGGGAGATACG.